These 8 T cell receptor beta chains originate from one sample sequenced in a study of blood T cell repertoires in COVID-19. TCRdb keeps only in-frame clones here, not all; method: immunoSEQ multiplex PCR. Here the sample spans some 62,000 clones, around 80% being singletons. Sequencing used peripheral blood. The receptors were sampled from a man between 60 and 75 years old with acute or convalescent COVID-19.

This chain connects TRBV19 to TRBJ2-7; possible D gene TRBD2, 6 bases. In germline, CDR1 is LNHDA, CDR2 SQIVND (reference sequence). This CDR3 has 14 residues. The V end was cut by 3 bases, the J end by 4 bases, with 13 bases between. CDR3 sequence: CASSMGDFRYEQYF. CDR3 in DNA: TGTGCCAGTAGTATGGGGGACTTTAGGTACGAGCAGTACTTC.

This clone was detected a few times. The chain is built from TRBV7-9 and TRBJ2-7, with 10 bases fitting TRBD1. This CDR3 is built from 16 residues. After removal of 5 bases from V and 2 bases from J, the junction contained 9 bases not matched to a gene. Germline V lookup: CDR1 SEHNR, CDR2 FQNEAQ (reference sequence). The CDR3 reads CASSPIPGQGTYEQYF. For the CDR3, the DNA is TGTGCCAGCAGCCCCATACCGGGACAGGGGACCTACGAGCAGTACTTC.

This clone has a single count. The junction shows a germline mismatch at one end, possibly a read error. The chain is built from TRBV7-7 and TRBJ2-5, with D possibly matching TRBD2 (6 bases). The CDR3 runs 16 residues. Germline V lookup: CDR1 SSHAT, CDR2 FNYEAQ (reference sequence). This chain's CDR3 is CASSLGASAYQETQYF. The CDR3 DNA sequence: TGTGCTAGCAGCTTAGGGGCTAGCGCGTATCAAGAGACCCAGTACTTC.

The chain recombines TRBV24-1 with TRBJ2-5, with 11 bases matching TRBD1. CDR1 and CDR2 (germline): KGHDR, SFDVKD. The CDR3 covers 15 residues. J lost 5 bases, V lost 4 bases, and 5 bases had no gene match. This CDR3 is CATSEAGQGDETQYF. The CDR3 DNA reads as TGTGCCACCAGTGAGGCGGGACAGGGGGACGAGACCCAGTACTTC.

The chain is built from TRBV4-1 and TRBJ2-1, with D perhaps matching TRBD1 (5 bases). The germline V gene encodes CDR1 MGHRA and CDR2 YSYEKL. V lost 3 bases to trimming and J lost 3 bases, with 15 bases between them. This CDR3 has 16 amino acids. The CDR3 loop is CASSQDQGSGYNEQFF. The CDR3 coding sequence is TGCGCCAGCAGCCAGGACCAGGGCAGTGGCTACAATGAGCAGTTCTTC.

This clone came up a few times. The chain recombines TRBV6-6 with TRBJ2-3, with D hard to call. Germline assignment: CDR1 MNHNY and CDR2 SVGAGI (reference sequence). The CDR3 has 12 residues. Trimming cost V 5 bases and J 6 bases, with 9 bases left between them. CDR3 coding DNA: TGTGCCAGCAGTCAACCCGGGGATACGCAGTATTTT. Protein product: CASSQPGDTQYF.

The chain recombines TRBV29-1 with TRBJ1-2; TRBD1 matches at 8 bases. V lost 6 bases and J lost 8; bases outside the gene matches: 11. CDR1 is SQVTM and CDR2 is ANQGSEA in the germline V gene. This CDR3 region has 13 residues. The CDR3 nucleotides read TGCAGCGTCGTGACAGGGGCCGCTAGGGGCTACACCTTC. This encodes CSVVTGAARGYTF.

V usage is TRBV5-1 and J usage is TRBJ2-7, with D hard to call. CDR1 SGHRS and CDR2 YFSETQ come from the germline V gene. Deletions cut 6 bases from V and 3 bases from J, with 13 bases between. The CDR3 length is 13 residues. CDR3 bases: TGCGCCAGCACCGGAGTTACCGACTACGAGCAGTACTTC. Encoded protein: CASTGVTDYEQYF.